This TCR beta chain was obtained from a study of T-cell reconstitution after alpha-beta-depleted transplantation in children. Study-wide results and limits: The high TCRbeta diversity at day 60 in some patients came from surviving recipient T cells and thymic progenitors. About two months after transplant, alpha-beta T cells reportedly came from several hundred expanded graft clones.

Library preparation (for TCRbeta) was performed with unique molecular identifiers. A single record per CDR3 protein comes from TCRdb applying MiXCR to the PCR reads. The data hold under 850,000 distinct CDR3 sequences, with 13% observed a single time. The germline gives CDR1 SGHRS, CDR2 YFSETQ. The length of the CDR3 is 14 residues. The germline V and J ends were trimmed by 3 bases and 3 bases, with 11 bases remaining between them. This clonotype was detected ten times or more. The antigen is not known. This TCR was recovered from a girl aged 2 to 10 with congenital amegakaryocytic thrombocytopenia, due to receive a stem cell transplant. This chain uses TRBV5-1 with TRBJ2-3; D unclear. Here the sequenced sample was PBMCs, taken before TCRalphabeta/CD19-depleted stem cell transplant. The CDR3 protein is CASSSNSGTDTQYF. As DNA, the CDR3 is TGCGCCAGCAGCTCTAACTCGGGTACAGATACGCAGTATTTT.